This T cell receptor beta chain was profiled in a study of cytomegalovirus exposure and HLA in healthy donors. Primers included in the PCR were 60 Vbeta and 13 Jbeta primers. TCRdb keeps only in-frame clones here, not all; method: immunoSEQ multiplex PCR. The table has over 100,000 clones, 55% to 75% seen once; the top ten hold roughly 8.7%. This CDR3 is built from 16 residues. J gave up 14 bases and V 0 bases, and 9 bases lay outside the gene matches. The V gene's germline CDR1 is SGHTA and CDR2 FQGNSA. The table lists this clone with a few counts. The specimen sequenced was PBMCs. The chain has TRBV7-2 and TRBJ2-1; 14 nucleotides agree with TRBD2. The clonotype was recovered from a man aged 25 to 40 in good health and CMV-seropositive. In DNA, the CDR3 is TGTGCCAGCAGCTTAGCGGGAGGGACTAGCGGGGGCGGAAAGTTCTTC. Amino acids: CASSLAGGTSGGGKFF.